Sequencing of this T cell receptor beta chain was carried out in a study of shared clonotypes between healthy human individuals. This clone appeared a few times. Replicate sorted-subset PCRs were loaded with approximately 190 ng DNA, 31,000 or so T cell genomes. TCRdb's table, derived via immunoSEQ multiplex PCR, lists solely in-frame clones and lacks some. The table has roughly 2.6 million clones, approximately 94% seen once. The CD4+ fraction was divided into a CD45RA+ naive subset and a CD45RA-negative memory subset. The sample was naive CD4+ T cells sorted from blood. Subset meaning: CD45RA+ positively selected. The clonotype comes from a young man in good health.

The CDR3: CASNRDRGTSPLHF. CDR3 coding DNA: TGTGCCAGCAACCGGGACAGGGGGACTTCACCCCTCCACTTT. V usage is TRBV6-1 and J usage is TRBJ1-6; TRBD1 aligns across 11 bases. CDR3 length: 14 amino acids. Germline V gives CDR1 MNHNS, CDR2 SASEGT. With 7 bases clipped from V and 9 bases from J, the junction kept 5 bases outside the gene matches.